The clone carrying this T cell receptor (beta chain) was detected only a few times. What it recognizes is unknown. This entry belongs to a study of T cell repertoires in cytomegalovirus infection. Between the trimmed V and J ends, which lost 6 bases and 1 base, there was a span of 13 bases. There are 15 residues in the CDR3. Germline loops: CDR1 SGHTA, CDR2 FQGNSA. TCRdb fed the reads into MiXCR, producing one record per CDR3 protein. The sample shows around 300,000 distinct CDR3 sequences, less than 25% of them seen only once. The J gene is TRBJ2-1, the V gene TRBV7-2; TRBD2 is a possible D gene (6 bases). The sample in question was cultured PBMCs, obtained from culture after CMV antigen stimulation. This TCR was sampled from a human donor in good health (CMV status not recorded). Some clones in this sample may be carry-over from other donors' samples. CDR3 coding DNA: TGTGCCAGCAGGATGAGGAGGGAATCCTACAATGAGCAGTTCTTC. This sequence encodes CASRMRRESYNEQFF.